The source of this T cell receptor (beta chain) is a study of vaccination effects on CD4 cells after COVID-19. Comment on this clone: Its antigen is not known.

The CDR3 covers 11 residues. V dropped 4 bases and J dropped 5 bases, with 8 bases sitting between them. Germline V lookup: CDR1 DFQATT, CDR2 SNEGSKA (reference sequence). After expansion with viral peptide pools in the ViraFEST assay, antigen-specific CD4+ T cells were sequenced. Culture proceeded for about 11 days, and CD4+ T cells were then isolated. Vaccine recipients had no previous SARS-CoV-2 infection; their nucleocapsid antibodies were negative. TCRdb's copy holds only in-frame clones and misses some; the assay was immunoSEQ multiplex PCR. The sample has about 79,000 clones, around 76% seen once; the top ten hold more than 1.5%.

The rearrangement links TRBV20-1 to TRBJ2-5; D may be TRBD2 (6 bases). The TCR sequence derives from a human donor who received a COVID-19 vaccine. The specimen was CD4+ T cells from PBMCs cultured with HCoV-229E spike peptides, collected before COVID-19 vaccination. The CDR3 bases are TGCAGTGCTACCAGCGGGGAGACCCAGTACTTC. Translating gives CSATSGETQYF.